This is a list of T cell receptor beta chains from one sample in a study of T cell repertoires in cytomegalovirus infection. TCRdb reanalysed the reads using MiXCR and keeps one entry per CDR3 protein. This sample yields 830,000 or so distinct CDR3 sequences, of which less than 35% are seen a single time; under 15% belongs to the top ten. These receptors lack a known antigen. The material sequenced was cultured CD8+ T cells from PBMCs, taken from culture after CMV antigen stimulation. The receptors derive from a human donor in good health (CMV status not recorded). Some clones in this sample may be carry-over from other donors' samples. The CDR3 runs from the conserved cysteine through the conserved F or W. Each record gives: clone size, V gene, J gene, D gene, CDR3 DNA, CDR3 protein. D genes are given only for firm matches. Where a row states a size, it is once, few, many or the class of an expanded clone; other rows omit it.

abundance: -; v_gene: TRBV7-9; j_gene: TRBJ2-5; d_gene: -; CDR3nt: TGTGCCAGCAGCCCTGGAGTAAGGGAGACCCAGTACTTC; CDR3aa: CASSPGVRETQYF
abundance: few; v_gene: TRBV11-2; j_gene: TRBJ2-3; d_gene: -; CDR3nt: TGTGCCAGCAGCTTAGGAGGGACAATGGGCACAGATACGCAGTATTTT; CDR3aa: CASSLGGTMGTDTQYF
abundance: -; v_gene: TRBV28; j_gene: TRBJ1-2; d_gene: -; CDR3nt: TGTGCCAGCAGTTTTCGTTTGGCCAGGGTAAGCGGCTACACCTTC; CDR3aa: CASSFRLARVSGYTF
abundance: many; v_gene: TRBV28; j_gene: TRBJ2-1; d_gene: -; CDR3nt: TGTGCCAGCAGTTTAGGGGTTTCCCATGAGCAGTTCTTC; CDR3aa: CASSLGVSHEQFF
abundance: -; v_gene: TRBV15; j_gene: TRBJ2-7; d_gene: -; CDR3nt: TGTGCCACCAGCAGCCCCGAGGCCTACGAGCAGTACTTC; CDR3aa: CATSSPEAYEQYF
abundance: many; v_gene: TRBV7-9; j_gene: TRBJ2-3; d_gene: -; CDR3nt: TGTGCCAGCAGCCCTTCTTCCGGGGGCACAGATACGCAGTATTTT; CDR3aa: CASSPSSGGTDTQYF
abundance: -; v_gene: TRBV7-3; j_gene: TRBJ2-3; d_gene: -; CDR3nt: TGTGCCAGCAGCTTAGTAGGGTTCATCAGCACAGATACGCAGTATTTT; CDR3aa: CASSLVGFISTDTQYF
abundance: -; v_gene: TRBV24-1; j_gene: TRBJ2-1; d_gene: -; CDR3nt: TGTGCCACCAGTGGTCTGACAGGAGGCCCCTACAATGAGCAGTTCTTC; CDR3aa: CATSGLTGGPYNEQFF
abundance: few; v_gene: TRBV6-6; j_gene: TRBJ1-3; d_gene: -; CDR3nt: TGTGCCAGCAGTTATGTTGGGACACCTGGAAACACCATATATTTT; CDR3aa: CASSYVGTPGNTIYF
abundance: few; v_gene: TRBV14; j_gene: TRBJ2-3; d_gene: -; CDR3nt: TGTGCCAGCAGCCAGCGGTTGGGGATCAATACGCAGTATTTT; CDR3aa: CASSQRLGINTQYF
abundance: -; v_gene: TRBV7-9; j_gene: TRBJ1-2; d_gene: TRBD1; CDR3nt: TGTGCCAGCAGCCCCCCGACAGGGACTAACTATGGCTACACCTTC; CDR3aa: CASSPPTGTNYGYTF
abundance: -; v_gene: TRBV19; j_gene: TRBJ2-1; d_gene: TRBD2; CDR3nt: TGTGCCAGTAGTATATATGGGGGGGATAACAATGAGCAGTTCTTC; CDR3aa: CASSIYGGDNNEQFF
abundance: few; v_gene: TRBV7-6; j_gene: TRBJ2-1; d_gene: TRBD2; CDR3nt: TGTGCCAGCAGCCCACCTTCTAGCGGGGTGGGGCAGTTCTTC; CDR3aa: CASSPPSSGVGQFF
abundance: few; v_gene: TRBV7-2; j_gene: TRBJ2-3; d_gene: -; CDR3nt: TGTGCCAGCAGCTTAGGACCGGGGGAGGCAGATACGCAGTATTTT; CDR3aa: CASSLGPGEADTQYF
abundance: -; v_gene: TRBV7-9; j_gene: TRBJ1-6; d_gene: -; CDR3nt: TGTGCCAGCAGCTTAGGTACAGGTTTTAATTCACCCCTCCACTTT; CDR3aa: CASSLGTGFNSPLHF
abundance: few; v_gene: TRBV7-6; j_gene: TRBJ2-7; d_gene: -; CDR3nt: TGTGCCAGCGGAGGGTGGGCAGGGGAACACGAGCAGTACTTC; CDR3aa: CASGGWAGEHEQYF
abundance: -; v_gene: TRBV12-3/TRBV12-4; j_gene: TRBJ2-7; d_gene: -; CDR3nt: TGTGCCAGCAGTTTTAGATTCTACGAGCAGTACTTC; CDR3aa: CASSFRFYEQYF
abundance: -; v_gene: TRBV7-6; j_gene: TRBJ2-1; d_gene: -; CDR3nt: TGTGCCAGCAGCTTAGCCGTGAGCTGGGTTCCCTCCTACAATGAGCAGTTCTTC; CDR3aa: CASSLAVSWVPSYNEQFF
abundance: few; v_gene: TRBV7-9; j_gene: TRBJ2-7; d_gene: -; CDR3nt: TGTGCCAGCAGCACCCTCTTTGTGACAGGAGCCTACGAGCAGTACTTC; CDR3aa: CASSTLFVTGAYEQYF
abundance: -; v_gene: TRBV27; j_gene: TRBJ1-2; d_gene: TRBD1; CDR3nt: TGTGCCAGCAGTCCCATTCGGACAGGAGGGTATGGCTACACCTTC; CDR3aa: CASSPIRTGGYGYTF
abundance: -; v_gene: TRBV13; j_gene: TRBJ2-7; d_gene: -; CDR3nt: TGTGCCAGCAGCTTTCGGGACTTGCAGTACTTC; CDR3aa: CASSFRDLQYF
abundance: once; v_gene: TRBV5-5; j_gene: TRBJ2-4; d_gene: -; CDR3nt: TGTGCCAGCAGCGGTTCCCTGACCAAAAACATTCAGTACTTC; CDR3aa: CASSGSLTKNIQYF
abundance: -; v_gene: TRBV7-4; j_gene: TRBJ2-3; d_gene: -; CDR3nt: TGTGCCAGCAGCTTAGACGGGGGCGACCCGTATTTT; CDR3aa: CASSLDGGDPYF
abundance: few; v_gene: TRBV12-3/TRBV12-4; j_gene: TRBJ1-4; d_gene: -; CDR3nt: TGTGCCAGCAGGGGACCGCCCGGGGGTGAAAAACTGTTTTTT; CDR3aa: CASRGPPGGEKLFF
abundance: few; v_gene: TRBV5-6; j_gene: TRBJ2-5; d_gene: -; CDR3nt: TGTGCCAGCAGCTCGGGACGGCGCTATGGGGAGACCCAGTACTTC; CDR3aa: CASSSGRRYGETQYF
abundance: few; v_gene: TRBV28; j_gene: TRBJ2-1; d_gene: -; CDR3nt: TGTGCCAGCACACCAGGGATAGGAGAGAACTACAATGAGCAGTTCTTC; CDR3aa: CASTPGIGENYNEQFF
abundance: few; v_gene: TRBV7-6; j_gene: TRBJ1-2; d_gene: -; CDR3nt: TGTGCCAGCGTTAAAGCCACAGGGGGCTACACCTTC; CDR3aa: CASVKATGGYTF
abundance: -; v_gene: TRBV29-1; j_gene: TRBJ2-7; d_gene: -; CDR3nt: TGCAGCGTTCGACCAGGGGATGGCTACGAGCAGTACTTC; CDR3aa: CSVRPGDGYEQYF
abundance: few; v_gene: TRBV4-1; j_gene: TRBJ2-1; d_gene: TRBD1; CDR3nt: TGCGCCAGCAGCCAACTCAGGACAGGGCCAACGTTC; CDR3aa: CASSQLRTGPTF
abundance: -; v_gene: TRBV6-5; j_gene: TRBJ1-2; d_gene: -; CDR3nt: TGTGCCAGTAGTTGGGACGGGGTGGATGGCTACACCTTC; CDR3aa: CASSWDGVDGYTF
abundance: few; v_gene: TRBV6-6; j_gene: TRBJ2-1; d_gene: TRBD2; CDR3nt: TGTGCCAGCAGTTCCCCCGGACTAGCGGGGGGTCCCAACAATGAGCAGTTCTTC; CDR3aa: CASSSPGLAGGPNNEQFF
abundance: -; v_gene: TRBV7-3; j_gene: TRBJ2-5; d_gene: -; CDR3nt: TGTGCCAGCAGCGGCTTTTACGGCGGGACCCAGTACTTC; CDR3aa: CASSGFYGGTQYF
abundance: -; v_gene: TRBV4-1; j_gene: TRBJ2-2; d_gene: -; CDR3nt: TGCGCCAGCAGCCAAGAGCCCCCCGGGGAGCTGTTTTTT; CDR3aa: CASSQEPPGELFF
abundance: -; v_gene: TRBV5-1; j_gene: TRBJ1-2; d_gene: -; CDR3nt: TGCGCCAGCAGCTCCGGAGGTGGGACATATAATTCTAACTATGGCTACACCTTC; CDR3aa: CASSSGGGTYNSNYGYTF
abundance: few; v_gene: TRBV15; j_gene: TRBJ1-2; d_gene: -; CDR3nt: TGTGCCACCAGCAGAGATTCTTTACAGGGTGAGGACTACACCTTC; CDR3aa: CATSRDSLQGEDYTF
abundance: once; v_gene: TRBV7-9; j_gene: TRBJ1-2; d_gene: -; CDR3nt: TGTGCCAGCAGCCCCACCCGGTTCGATGGCTACACCTTC; CDR3aa: CASSPTRFDGYTF